This T cell receptor (beta chain) was sequenced during a study of blood T cell repertoires in COVID-19. Trimming took off 3 bases at V and 2 bases at J, with 7 bases between the two ends. Germline V CDR1 and CDR2: SEHNR, FQNEAQ (reference sequence). CDR3 length: 13 residues. Sequencing was performed with immunoSEQ multiplex PCR; in TCRdb, only in-frame clones are kept and a portion is missing. The sample shows 70,000 to 90,000 clones, 75% to 90% of them seen only once. What was sequenced was peripheral blood. The receptor's source is a human donor in a cohort sampled during active COVID-19. V is TRBV7-9 and J is TRBJ1-2; D not certain. The CDR3 loop is CASSFNSNYGYTF. CDR3 bases: TGTGCCAGCAGCTTCAACAGCAACTATGGCTACACCTTC.